Sequencing of this T cell receptor beta chain was carried out in a study of identical twins. This clonotype was counted ten times or more. Its target is unknown. A single record per CDR3 protein comes from TCRdb applying MiXCR to the 5' RACE reads. The data show 690,000 or so distinct CDR3 sequences, 5.5% to 6.5% seen once. V lost 8 bases, J lost 1 base, and 8 bases lay in between. The CDR3 totals 12 residues. The germline CDR1 and CDR2 sequences are MNHNY and SVGAGI (reference sequence). Study-wide results and caveats: The conclusions drew on cross-sectional statistical analysis instead of tracking the same donors.

This clonotype was obtained from a man in his late teens or twenties in good health. The sequenced sample consisted of naive T cells sorted from blood. The chain recombines TRBV6-6 with TRBJ1-1; maybe TRBD1 (5 bases). The chain's CDR3 is CASGQGNTEAFF. CDR3 nucleotide sequence: TGTGCCAGCGGGCAGGGGAACACTGAAGCTTTCTTT.